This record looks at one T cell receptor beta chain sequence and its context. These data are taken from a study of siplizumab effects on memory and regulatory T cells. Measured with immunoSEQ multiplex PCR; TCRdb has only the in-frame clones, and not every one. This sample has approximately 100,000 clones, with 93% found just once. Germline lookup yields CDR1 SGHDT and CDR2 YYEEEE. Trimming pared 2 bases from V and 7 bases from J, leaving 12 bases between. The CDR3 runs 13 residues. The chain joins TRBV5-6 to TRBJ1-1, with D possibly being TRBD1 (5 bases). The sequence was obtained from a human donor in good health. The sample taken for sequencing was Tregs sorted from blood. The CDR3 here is CASSFFVGGEAFF. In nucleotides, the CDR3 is TGTGCCAGCAGCTTTTTCGTGGGGGGTGAAGCTTTCTTT.